This T cell receptor (beta chain) came from a study of blood T cells in healthy people across ages. The count of this clonotype is one. Its antigen remains unknown. Whole-study results and caveats: Aged donors had fewer naive CD4+ cells and lower diversity than long-lived donors.

After removal of 0 bases from V and 13 bases from J, the junction contained 15 bases not matched to a gene. Germline CDR1 reads MNHEY; CDR2 reads SVGAGI. The CDR3 is 16 residues long. The use of a sample-barcoded 5' primer and a J-beta primer mix characterized a second PCR of about 7 to 12 cycles. TCRdb analysed the 5' RACE reads with MiXCR anew, one entry per CDR3 protein. The sample includes roughly 800,000 distinct CDR3 sequences, roughly 50% seen only once; the top ten take roughly two fifths. Source material: blood. The chain has TRBV6-5 and TRBJ2-4, with 7 bases fitting TRBD2. The receptor comes from an elderly man in good health. DNA for the CDR3: TGTGCCAGCAGTTACTCGATCCAGCGGGGTACATATGAGCAGTACTTC. It is translated as CASSYSIQRGTYEQYF.